This TCR beta chain was sequenced during a study of T cell changes during pregnancy in multiple sclerosis. Sequencing used immunoSEQ multiplex PCR; TCRdb keeps in-frame clones, though not all of them. The profile shows about 36,000 clones, about nine tenths of them singletons. There are 13 residues in the CDR3. CDR1 and CDR2 from the germline V gene are SQVTM and ANQGSEA. Trimming pared 3 bases from V and 0 bases from J, leaving 6 bases between. The V gene is TRBV29-1, the J gene TRBJ1-5; D uncertain. This specimen was CD4+ T cells from peripheral blood mononuclear cells, taken in the second trimester of pregnancy. The receptor comes from a female donor in good health, enrolled as a control in a pregnancy study. The CDR3 sequence is CSVEENSNQPQHF. Written as DNA, the CDR3 is TGCAGCGTTGAGGAGAATAGCAATCAGCCCCAGCATTTT. The whole variable domain, remainder taken from reference TRBV29-1 and TRBJ1-5, is SAVISQKPSRDICQRGTSLTIQCQVDSQVTMMFWYRQQPGQSLTLIATANQGSEATYESGFVIDKFPISRPNLTFSTLTVSNMSPEDSSIYLCSVEENSNQPQHFGDGTRLSIL.